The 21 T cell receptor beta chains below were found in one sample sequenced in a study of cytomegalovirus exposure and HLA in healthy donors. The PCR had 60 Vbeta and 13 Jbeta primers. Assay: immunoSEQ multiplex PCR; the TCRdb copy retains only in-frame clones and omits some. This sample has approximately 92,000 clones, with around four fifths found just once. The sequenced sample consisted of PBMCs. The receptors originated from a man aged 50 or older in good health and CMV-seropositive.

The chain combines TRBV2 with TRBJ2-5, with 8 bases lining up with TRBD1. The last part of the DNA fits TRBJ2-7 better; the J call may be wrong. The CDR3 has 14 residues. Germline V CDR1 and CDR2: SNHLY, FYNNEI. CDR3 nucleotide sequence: TGTGCCACCAAGAACGACAGGGGAAGTTACGAGCAGTACTTC. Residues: CATKNDRGSYEQYF.

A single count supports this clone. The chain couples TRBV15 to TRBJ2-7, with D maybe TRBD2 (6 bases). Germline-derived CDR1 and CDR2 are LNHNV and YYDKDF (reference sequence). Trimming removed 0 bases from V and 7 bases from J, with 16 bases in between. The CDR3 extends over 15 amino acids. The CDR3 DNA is TGTGCCACCAGCAGAGACCGGGACTCTCCTCGGGAGCAGTACTTC. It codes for CATSRDRDSPREQYF.

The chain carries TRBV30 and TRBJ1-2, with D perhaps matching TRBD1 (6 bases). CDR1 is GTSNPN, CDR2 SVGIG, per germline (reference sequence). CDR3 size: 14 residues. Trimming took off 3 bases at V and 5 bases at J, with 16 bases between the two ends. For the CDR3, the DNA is TGTGCCTGGAGGTCGGGGACATTGAGTTATGGCTACACCTTC. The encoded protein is CAWRSGTLSYGYTF.

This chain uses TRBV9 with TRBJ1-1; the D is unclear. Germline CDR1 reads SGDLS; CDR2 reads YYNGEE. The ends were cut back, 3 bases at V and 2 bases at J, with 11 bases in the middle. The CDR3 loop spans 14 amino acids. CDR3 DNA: TGTGCCAGCAGCGCACAAACAGTAAACACTGAAGCTTTCTTT. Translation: CASSAQTVNTEAFF.

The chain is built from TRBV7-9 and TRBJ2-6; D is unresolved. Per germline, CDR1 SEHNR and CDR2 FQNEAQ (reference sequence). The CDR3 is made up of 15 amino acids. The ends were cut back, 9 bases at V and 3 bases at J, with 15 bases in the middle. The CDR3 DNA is TGTGCCAGTATGACCCCACGCGGTGGGGCCAACGTCCTGACTTTC. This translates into CASMTPRGGANVLTF.

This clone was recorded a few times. The CDR3 DNA reads as TGTGCCAGCAGTGAAGGACAGGGGGGGTACTACGAGCAGTACTTC. Protein product: CASSEGQGGYYEQYF. The chain uses TRBV6-1 and TRBJ2-7, with TRBD1 matching over 9 bases. Germline CDR1 MNHNS, CDR2 SASEGT. This CDR3 has 15 amino acids. The J segment lost 3 bases and the V segment lost 1 base, leaving 4 bases of the junction unmatched.

For the CDR3, the DNA is TGTGCCAGCAGCAGGGATCCGAAAGGGGGCTCTGAAGCTTTCTTT. Amino acids: CASSRDPKGGSEAFF. The chain has TRBV5-5 and TRBJ1-1; 7 bases agree with TRBD1. The ends lost 4 bases at V and 6 bases at J; junction bases unmatched: 12. CDR3 length: 15 residues. Germline V gene sequence: CDR1 SGHKS, CDR2 YYEKEE (reference sequence).

The CDR3 loop reads CASSTGYTSNQPQHF. The CDR3 DNA sequence: TGTGCCAGCTCTACAGGGTACACTAGCAATCAGCCCCAGCATTTT. The chain uses TRBV6-1 and TRBJ1-5; D may be TRBD1 (6 bases). This CDR3 is 15 amino acids long. Germline V CDR1 and CDR2: MNHNS, SASEGT. Trimming took 8 bases from V and 0 from J, leaving 14 bases between them.

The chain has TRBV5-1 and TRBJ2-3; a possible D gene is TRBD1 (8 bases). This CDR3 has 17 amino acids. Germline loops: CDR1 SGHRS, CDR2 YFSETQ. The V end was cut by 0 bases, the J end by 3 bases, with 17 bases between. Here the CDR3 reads CASSLVSGQGGTDTQYF. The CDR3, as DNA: TGCGCCAGCAGCTTGGTTTCAGGACAGGGAGGGACAGATACGCAGTATTTT.

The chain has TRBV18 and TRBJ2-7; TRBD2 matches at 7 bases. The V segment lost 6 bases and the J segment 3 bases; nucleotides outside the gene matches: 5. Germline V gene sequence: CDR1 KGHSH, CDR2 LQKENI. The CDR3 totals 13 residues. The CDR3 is CASSPPGGYEQYF. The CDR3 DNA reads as TGTGCCAGCTCCCCGCCGGGGGGCTACGAGCAGTACTTC.

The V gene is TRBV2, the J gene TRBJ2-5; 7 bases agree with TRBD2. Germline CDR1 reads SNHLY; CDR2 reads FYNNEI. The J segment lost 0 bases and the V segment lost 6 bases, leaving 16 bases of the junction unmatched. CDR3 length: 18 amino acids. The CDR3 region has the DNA TGTGCCAGCAGCGGCACATGGGGGGGAGGGGCGAACCAAGAGACCCAGTACTTC. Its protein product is CASSGTWGGGANQETQYF.

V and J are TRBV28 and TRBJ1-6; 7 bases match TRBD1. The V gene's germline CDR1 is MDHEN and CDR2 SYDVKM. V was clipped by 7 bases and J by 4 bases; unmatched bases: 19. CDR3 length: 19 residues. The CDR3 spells CASKSSQGGLPTYNSPLHF. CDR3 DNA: TGTGCCAGCAAAAGTAGCCAGGGGGGCCTACCCACGTATAATTCACCCCTCCACTTT.

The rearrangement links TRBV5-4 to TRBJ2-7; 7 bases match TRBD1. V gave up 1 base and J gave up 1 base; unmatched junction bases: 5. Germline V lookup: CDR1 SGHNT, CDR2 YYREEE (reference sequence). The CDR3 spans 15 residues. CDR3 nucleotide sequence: TGTGCCAGCAGCTTGCGACAGGGAGTATCCTACGAGCAGTACTTC. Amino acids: CASSLRQGVSYEQYF.

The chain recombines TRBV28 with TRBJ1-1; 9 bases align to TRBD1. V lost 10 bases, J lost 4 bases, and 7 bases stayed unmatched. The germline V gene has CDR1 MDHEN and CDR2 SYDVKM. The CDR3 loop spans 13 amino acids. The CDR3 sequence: CATPGQGGTEAFF. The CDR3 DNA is TGTGCCACCCCGGGACAGGGCGGCACTGAAGCTTTCTTT.

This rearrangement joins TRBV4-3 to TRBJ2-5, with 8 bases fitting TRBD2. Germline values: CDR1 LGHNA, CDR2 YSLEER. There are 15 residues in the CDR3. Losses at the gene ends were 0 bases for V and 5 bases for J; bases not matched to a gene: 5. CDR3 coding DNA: TGCGCCAGCAGCCAAGAACGGGGGGGCCGGGAGACCCAGTACTTC. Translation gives CASSQERGGRETQYF.

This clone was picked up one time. The CDR3 loop reads CASSVSGGRETQYF. The CDR3 DNA is TGTGCCAGCAGCGTCTCAGGGGGCAGGGAGACCCAGTACTTC. The V and J genes are TRBV9 and TRBJ2-5, with TRBD1 matching over 8 bases. This CDR3 has 14 residues. With V trimmed by 2 bases and J by 5 bases, 5 bases remained unmatched. Germline-derived CDR1 and CDR2 are SGDLS and YYNGEE.

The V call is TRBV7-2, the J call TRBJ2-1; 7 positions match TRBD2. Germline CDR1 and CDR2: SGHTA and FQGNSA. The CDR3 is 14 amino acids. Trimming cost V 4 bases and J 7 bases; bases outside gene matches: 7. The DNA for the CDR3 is TGTGCCAGCAGCTACCGGGACTATAAGAATGAGCAGTTCTTC. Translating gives CASSYRDYKNEQFF.

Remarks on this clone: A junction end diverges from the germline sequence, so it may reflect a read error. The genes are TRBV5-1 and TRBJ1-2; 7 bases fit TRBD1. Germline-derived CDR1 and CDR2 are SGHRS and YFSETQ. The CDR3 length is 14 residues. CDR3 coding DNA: TGCGCCAGCAGCTTGGATGGGACAGTAAATGGCTACCCCTTC. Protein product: CASSLDGTVNGYPF.

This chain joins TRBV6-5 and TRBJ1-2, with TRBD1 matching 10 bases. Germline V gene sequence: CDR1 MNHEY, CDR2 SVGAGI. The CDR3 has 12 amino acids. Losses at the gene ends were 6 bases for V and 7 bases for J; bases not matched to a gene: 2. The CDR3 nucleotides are TGTGCCAGCAGGGGACAGGGGCTTGGCTACACCTTC. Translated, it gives CASRGQGLGYTF.

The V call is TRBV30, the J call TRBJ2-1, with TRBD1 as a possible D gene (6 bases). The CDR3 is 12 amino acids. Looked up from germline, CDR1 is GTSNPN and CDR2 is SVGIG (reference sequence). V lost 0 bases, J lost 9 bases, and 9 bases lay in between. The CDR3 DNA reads TGTGCCTGGAGTGTACAAGGGGGTGAGCAGTTCTTC. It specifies CAWSVQGGEQFF.

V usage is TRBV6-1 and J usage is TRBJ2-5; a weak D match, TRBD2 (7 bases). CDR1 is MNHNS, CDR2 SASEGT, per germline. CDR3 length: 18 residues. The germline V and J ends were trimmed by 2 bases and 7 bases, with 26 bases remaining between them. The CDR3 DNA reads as TGTGCCAGCAGTGAATGGGCTACGGGGGGCCTCACGGTTCGGACCCAGTACTTC. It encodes CASSEWATGGLTVRTQYF.